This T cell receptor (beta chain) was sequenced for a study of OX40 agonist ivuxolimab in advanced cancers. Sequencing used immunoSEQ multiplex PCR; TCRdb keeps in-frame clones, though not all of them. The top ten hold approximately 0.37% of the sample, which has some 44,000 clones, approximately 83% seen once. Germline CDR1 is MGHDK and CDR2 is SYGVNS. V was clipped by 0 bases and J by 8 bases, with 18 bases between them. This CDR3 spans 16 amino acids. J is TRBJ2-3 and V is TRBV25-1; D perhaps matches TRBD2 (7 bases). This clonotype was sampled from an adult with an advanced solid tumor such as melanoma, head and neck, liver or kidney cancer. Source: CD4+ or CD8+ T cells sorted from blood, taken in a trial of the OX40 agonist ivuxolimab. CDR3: CASSEYGGAAVGTQYF. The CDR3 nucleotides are TGTGCCAGCAGTGAATATGGGGGGGCGGCAGTTGGTACGCAGTATTTT.